This paragraph covers one T cell receptor beta chain sequence. V lost 6 bases and J 2 bases, leaving 14 bases between the germline ends. Per the germline V gene, CDR1 is LGHNT and CDR2 is FRNRAP. The CDR3 length is 15 residues. Only in-frame clones appear in the TCRdb table, and some are missing; sequencing was by immunoSEQ multiplex PCR. This sample has just over 150,000 clones; roughly nine tenths occur once, and the top ten carry 2% to 3%. The data were obtained in a study of blood T cell repertoires in COVID-19. Study in general: Samples taken during acute and convalescent COVID-19 were collected in the United States, Italy and Spain.

The gene calls are TRBV12-5 and TRBJ1-5; a possible D gene is TRBD1 (5 bases). This receptor was taken from a woman between 65 and 79 years old with acute or convalescent COVID-19. Sequenced material: peripheral blood. The CDR3: CASGPGGSGNQPQHF. The CDR3 DNA reads TGTGCTAGTGGACCCGGGGGGTCGGGCAATCAGCCCCAGCATTTT.